The sequence of this T cell receptor beta chain was determined in a study of radiotherapy plus CTLA-4 blockade in lung cancer. In its sample, this clone was seen a few times. Generated by immunoSEQ multiplex PCR, the TCRdb table keeps only in-frame clones and is missing some. This table has 35,000 to 55,000 clones, roughly 67% appearing once. Per the germline V gene, CDR1 is SQVTM and CDR2 is ANQGSEA. The V and J ends lost 2 bases and 1 base respectively, with 6 bases between them. This CDR3 region has 12 residues. This chain links TRBV29-1 with TRBJ2-7; maybe TRBD1 (6 bases). This TCR was recovered from a human donor with non-small cell lung cancer who had a partial response to radiotherapy plus ipilimumab. The sequencing used peripheral blood, collected from a patient treated with radiotherapy plus ipilimumab. The CDR3 loop reads CSVETGSYEQYF. In DNA form, the CDR3 reads TGCAGCGTTGAAACAGGGTCCTACGAGCAGTACTTC.